This TCR beta chain was retrieved from a study of T cells in localized non-small cell lung cancer. Data came from immunoSEQ multiplex PCR; TCRdb stores just in-frame clones and leaves some out. The sample has 30,000 to 40,000 clones; about nine tenths are singletons. V lost 5 bases and J 0 bases, leaving 14 bases between the germline ends. This CDR3 contains 16 residues. CDR1 and CDR2 from the germline V gene are SNHLY and FYNNEI. Whole-study results and caveats: A median of roughly 57 clones ranked among the top 100 in tumor appeared in adjacent lung.

Of note for this clone: The antigen remains unidentified.

The material sequenced was peripheral blood mononuclear cells, taken before any cancer treatment. V gene TRBV2 combines with J gene TRBJ1-5; D remains ambiguous. This clonotype was sampled from a male donor aged 60 or over with stage II lung adenocarcinoma. The CDR3 reads CASSPRPEYSNQPQHF. The CDR3 DNA reads as TGTGCCAGCAGTCCGCGACCCGAGTATAGCAATCAGCCCCAGCATTTT.